This TCR beta chain appears in the sequencing data of a study of PD-1 blockade in mismatch repair-deficient tumors. Study information: Patients had roughly twelve mismatch repair-deficient cancer types, all previously treated and progressing.

Trimming removed 1 base at V and 6 bases at J, with 18 bases between. In germline, CDR1 is LNHDA, CDR2 SQIVND (reference sequence). The CDR3 is 17 amino acids. Mismatch repair deficiency was confirmed in all patients, by PCR or immunohistochemistry. Three pembrolizumab responders had their TCRs sequenced. The assay was immunoSEQ multiplex PCR, and TCRdb's table has in-frame clones only and misses some. This repertoire shows fewer than 20,000 clones, approximately 84% found once; its top ten account for 3% to 3.5%. The chain has TRBV19 and TRBJ2-2; D is perhaps TRBD2 (5 bases). This TCR derives from an adult with mismatch repair-deficient cancer. The starting material was PBMCs, obtained 4 weeks after starting pembrolizumab. The CDR3, as DNA: TGTGCCAGTAGTATAGCAATCGGTTCGAGGGTCGCCGGGGAGCTGTTTTTT. It codes for CASSIAIGSRVAGELFF.